This is a list of T cell receptor beta chains from one sample in a study of identical twins. TCRdb re-derived calls from the 5' RACE reads in MiXCR, one entry per CDR3 protein. This table holds roughly 250,000 distinct CDR3 sequences, about an eighth found once. Sequenced sample: memory (CD45RO+) T cells sorted from blood. These receptors were taken from a woman aged 18-35 years in good health. Both conserved end residues are part of each CDR3. The order of the fields is clone size, V gene, J gene, D gene, CDR3 DNA, CDR3 protein. A D gene is named only where the DNA matches it firmly. The size entry is marked missing in some rows and otherwise reads once, few, many or a size class.

few	TRBV5-1	TRBJ2-7	TRBD2	TGCGCCACCAGCCTGCGGGGAGGGGCCTACGAGCAGTACTTC	CATSLRGGAYEQYF
once	TRBV9	TRBJ1-2	-	TGTGCCAGCAGCGTAGTGAGTGCCTCCTATGGCTACACCTTC	CASSVVSASYGYTF
-	TRBV5-5	TRBJ2-1	-	TGTGCCAGCAGCTGGGATGGACGGAGGGGCACGGATGAGCAGTTCTTC	CASSWDGRRGTDEQFF
few	TRBV20-1	TRBJ2-2	-	TGCAGTGCTGCGAAAGCGATCCAGGGGTCCGGGGAGCTGTTTTTT	CSAAKAIQGSGELFF
few	TRBV10-3	TRBJ2-2	-	TGTGCCATCAGTCCCTCCATAAGGACCGGGGAGCTGTTTTTT	CAISPSIRTGELFF
-	TRBV7-8	TRBJ2-3	TRBD1	TGTGCCAGCAGCCGGACAGGGGGAGCAGATACGCAGTATTTT	CASSRTGGADTQYF
few	TRBV3-1	TRBJ2-1	-	TGTGCCAGCAGCCAAGGGGAACTAGAATTCAATGAGCAGTTCTTC	CASSQGELEFNEQFF
few	TRBV5-5	TRBJ2-5	-	TGTGCCAGCAGCCGAGGACAGATGCAGGAGACCCAGTACTTC	CASSRGQMQETQYF
many	TRBV5-1	TRBJ2-6	-	TGCGCCAGCAGCTTGGGACGCTCTGGGGCCAACGTCCTGACTTTC	CASSLGRSGANVLTF
many	TRBV18	TRBJ2-5	-	TGTGCCAGCTCACCTCGGACTGGCCAAGAGACCCAGTACTTC	CASSPRTGQETQYF
few	TRBV20-1	TRBJ2-1	TRBD2	TGCAGTGCTAGAGAAGGAACTAGCGGGCTTCTCTACAATGAGCAGTTCTTC	CSAREGTSGLLYNEQFF
few	TRBV20-1	TRBJ2-5	-	TGCAGTGCCGCCCTAGCTGGCGAAGGAGAGACCCAGTACTTC	CSAALAGEGETQYF
-	TRBV5-1	TRBJ1-1	TRBD1	TGCGCCAGCAGCCGGGCCCCCCAGGGGGAGAACACTGAAGCTTTCTTT	CASSRAPQGENTEAFF
few	TRBV6-2/TRBV6-3	TRBJ2-7	-	TGTGCCAGCAGTTACCGGACGATACGGTCCTACGAGCAGTACTTC	CASSYRTIRSYEQYF